The 20 T cell receptor beta chains in this list originate from one sample, sequenced in a study of blood T cell repertoires in COVID-19. TCRdb's copy holds only in-frame clones and misses some; the assay was immunoSEQ multiplex PCR. Found here are under 150,000 clones, about 80% of them singletons; the top ten hold more than 3%. The sequenced sample consisted of PBMCs or T cells enriched from blood (not recorded which). These receptors all come from a man aged 50-59 years in a cohort exposed to, infected with or recovered from COVID-19 (not recorded which).

The chain employs TRBV10-2 and TRBJ2-2, with 7 bases fitting TRBD1. The CDR3 is 14 amino acids. Germline CDR1 reads WSHSY; CDR2 reads SAAADI. The V segment lost 6 bases and the J segment 4 bases; nucleotides outside the gene matches: 5. This chain's CDR3 is CASRIRGTTGELFF. The DNA of the CDR3 is TGCGCCAGCAGGATCAGGGGGACCACCGGGGAGCTGTTTTTT.

The genes are TRBV6-2 or TRBV6-3 and TRBJ1-5; TRBD1 matches 7 bases. Trimming removed 5 bases from V and 5 bases from J; junction bases left unmatched: 9. Germline CDR1 reads MNHEY; CDR2 reads SVGEGT. The CDR3 length is 15 residues. The CDR3 bases are TGTGCCAGCAGTGCACGGACAGGAGGTGATCAGCCCCAGCATTTT. Its protein product is CASSARTGGDQPQHF.

This CDR3 is CASSYNRLEAKLFF. The CDR3 DNA sequence: TGTGCCAGCAGTTATAATCGGTTGGAGGCAAAACTGTTTTTT. The rearrangement links TRBV6-5 to TRBJ1-4, with D unresolved. Per germline, CDR1 MNHEY and CDR2 SVGAGI. The V gene lost 3 bases and the J gene lost 10 bases, with 15 bases spanning the gap. This CDR3 spans 14 amino acids.

This clone appeared once. V and J are TRBV9 and TRBJ2-1; 15 nucleotides align to TRBD2. Germline CDR1 reads SGDLS; CDR2 reads YYNGEE. The CDR3 covers 16 residues. Trimming took 4 bases from V and 7 from J; bases not matched to a gene: 6. CDR3 region: CASSLGTSGRWNEQFF. For the CDR3, the DNA is TGTGCCAGCAGCCTTGGGACTAGCGGGAGGTGGAATGAGCAGTTCTTC.

In nucleotides, the CDR3 is TGCAGCGCCGGGGGGGCAGCGGACACCATATATTTT. Residues: CSAGGAADTIYF. This sequence joins TRBV29-1 and TRBJ1-3; D perhaps matches TRBD1 (6 bases). The V gene's germline CDR1 is SQVTM and CDR2 ANQGSEA. V was shortened by 7 bases and J by 8 bases, with 15 bases between the two germline ends. The CDR3 sequence is 12 residues long.

A few counts support this clone. The chain has TRBV27 and TRBJ1-1; perhaps TRBD1 as D (5 bases). V was cut by 7 bases and J by 3 bases, with 18 bases left in between. CDR1 is MNHEY, CDR2 SMNVEV, per germline (reference sequence). The CDR3 length is 15 residues. The CDR3 reads CASTDDDRGYTEAFF. In nucleotides, the CDR3 is TGTGCCAGCACCGACGACGACAGAGGCTACACTGAAGCTTTCTTT.

This clone was counted ten times or more. V gene TRBV9 combines with J gene TRBJ2-5; perhaps TRBD2 as D (7 bases). The germline V gene encodes CDR1 SGDLS and CDR2 YYNGEE. This CDR3 contains 16 residues. Trimming shortened V by 4 bases and J by 1 base, and 17 bases separated the two germline ends. CDR3 bases: TGTGCCAGCAGCTTTAGGGGGGCTAGCGGCCAAGAGACCCAGTACTTC. Protein sequence: CASSFRGASGQETQYF.

This chain joins TRBV18 and TRBJ2-7, with 8 bases lining up with TRBD1. V lost 4 bases, J lost 3 bases, and 5 bases stayed unmatched. The germline CDR1 and CDR2 sequences are KGHSH and LQKENI. This CDR3 region has 14 residues. The CDR3 bases are TGTGCCAGCTCACTACAGGGGGGACTCTACGAGCAGTACTTC. Protein product: CASSLQGGLYEQYF.

The chain is built from TRBV19 and TRBJ2-7; D remains ambiguous. From germline, CDR1 is LNHDA and CDR2 SQIVND (reference sequence). V dropped 4 bases and J dropped 5 bases, with 21 bases sitting between them. The CDR3 extends over 16 amino acids. The CDR3 sequence is CASSTLSRSYSDEQYF. DNA of the CDR3: TGTGCCAGTAGTACACTGTCCCGTAGTTACTCGGACGAGCAGTACTTC.

The V call is TRBV7-9, the J call TRBJ1-2, with 9 bases matching TRBD1. Per germline, CDR1 SEHNR and CDR2 FQNEAQ (reference sequence). This CDR3 contains 16 residues. Trimming at V came to 5 bases and at J to 6 bases, leaving 13 bases not matched to a gene. For the CDR3, the DNA is TGTGCCAGCAGCCGCTCCGGGACAGGGAATACGAATGGCTACACCTTC. This encodes CASSRSGTGNTNGYTF.

The chain links TRBV4-1 to TRBJ2-4, with D perhaps matching TRBD1 (5 bases). Germline CDR1 and CDR2: MGHRA and YSYEKL. Trimming removed 2 bases at V and 5 bases at J, with 19 bases between. This CDR3 region has 17 residues. CDR3 DNA: TGCGCCAGCAGCCAACTCATTATCAGGGCCACCGAAAACATTCAGTACTTC. Translating it yields CASSQLIIRATENIQYF.

The rearrangement uses TRBV25-1 and TRBJ1-2, with 7 bases matching TRBD1. The CDR3 covers 16 residues. The J segment lost 4 bases and the V segment lost 3 bases, leaving 11 bases of the junction unmatched. Germline lookup yields CDR1 MGHDK and CDR2 SYGVNS. CDR3 region: CASSEEGRGRTYGYTF. The CDR3 nucleotides read TGTGCCAGCAGTGAGGAGGGCAGGGGGAGAACCTATGGCTACACCTTC.

This rearrangement joins TRBV7-8 to TRBJ2-1; TRBD2 matches at 13 bases. Losses at the gene ends were 5 bases for V and 10 bases for J; bases not matched to a gene: 8. The CDR3 spans 15 residues. Germline values: CDR1 SGHVS, CDR2 FQNEAQ. The CDR3 is CASSLRTSGSGEQFF. DNA for the CDR3: TGTGCCAGCAGCCTTCGGACTAGCGGGAGCGGGGAGCAGTTCTTC.

The gene calls are TRBV3-1 (or the pseudogene TRBV3-2) and TRBJ1-6; TRBD1 matches 8 bases. Germline V gene lookup returns CDR1 LGHDT and CDR2 YNNKEL (reference sequence). This CDR3 spans 15 amino acids. J was trimmed by 7 bases and V by 1 base; bases with no gene match: 3. The CDR3 sequence: CASSQARQGNSPLHF. DNA of the CDR3: TGTGCCAGCAGCCAAGCGAGACAGGGGAATTCACCCCTCCACTTT.

V usage is TRBV2 and J usage is TRBJ1-2, with 8 bases lining up with TRBD1. The CDR3 loop spans 13 amino acids. Germline V gene lookup returns CDR1 SNHLY and CDR2 FYNNEI. The V segment lost 5 bases and the J segment 8 bases; nucleotides outside the gene matches: 7. The CDR3 protein is CASSSDRVGGYTF. CDR3 in DNA: TGTGCCAGCAGTTCGGACAGGGTGGGAGGCTACACCTTC.

The chain carries TRBV28 and TRBJ2-7, with D maybe TRBD2 (6 bases). Germline V gives CDR1 MDHEN, CDR2 SYDVKM. Trimming shortened V by 6 bases and J by 3 bases, and 6 bases separated the two germline ends. The CDR3 runs to 11 residues. The CDR3 DNA follows: TGTGCCAGCAGGCGGGACTACGAGCAGTACTTC. It is translated as CASRRDYEQYF.

The gene calls are TRBV6-6 and TRBJ1-6; D is ambiguous. Germline lookup yields CDR1 MNHNY and CDR2 SVGAGI (reference sequence). V lost 11 bases and J lost 0, with 5 bases in between. The CDR3 is 12 residues long. The CDR3 nucleotides are TGTGCCGGGAGCTCCTATAATTCACCCCTCCACTTT. It translates to CAGSSYNSPLHF.

The genes are TRBV5-1 and TRBJ1-1; the D gene is possibly TRBD1 (6 bases). Germline V lookup: CDR1 SGHRS, CDR2 YFSETQ. V was trimmed by 4 bases and J by 0 bases, leaving 16 bases between them. There are 16 residues in the CDR3. The CDR3 region is CASSIQGNRMNTEAFF. The CDR3 nucleotides read TGCGCCAGCAGCATCCAGGGGAACCGAATGAACACTGAAGCTTTCTTT.

The rearrangement links TRBV4-1 to TRBJ2-1; D gene unclear. V was pared by 0 bases and J by 0 bases, with 12 bases between. Germline-derived CDR1 and CDR2 are MGHRA and YSYEKL. The CDR3 is 17 amino acids. CDR3 residues: CASSQDSRPSSYNEQFF. In nucleotides, the CDR3 is TGCGCCAGCAGCCAAGACTCACGTCCGAGCTCCTACAATGAGCAGTTCTTC.

This rearrangement joins TRBV10-3 to TRBJ1-5; 8 bases line up with TRBD1. Germline V gives CDR1 ENHRY, CDR2 SYGVKD. V dropped 7 bases and J dropped 7; count of bases not matched to a gene: 9. CDR3 length: 14 residues. Written as DNA, the CDR3 is TGTGCCATCATCTCGGACAGGGTGGGCCAGCCCCAGCATTTT. Its protein product is CAIISDRVGQPQHF.